Each of the 20 T cell receptor beta chains below was sequenced from the same sample in a study of response to subunit inactivated influenza vaccine. TCRdb re-derived calls from the RT-PCR reads in MiXCR, one entry per CDR3 protein. The sample holds approximately 500,000 distinct CDR3 sequences, 12% to 15% seen once. This material consisted of PBMCs from blood, taken approximately 12 days after vaccination. Source of these receptors: a man between 45 and 60 years old who received an inactivated influenza vaccine.

This clonotype was recorded a few times. CDR3 loop: CASSRGPLMNTEAFF. CDR3 coding DNA: TGCGCCAGCAGCCGTGGGCCCCTCATGAACACTGAAGCTTTCTTT. The genes are TRBV5-1 and TRBJ1-1, with no clear D. CDR1 and CDR2 from the germline V gene are SGHRS and YFSETQ. Trimming removed 4 bases from V and 0 bases from J, with 13 bases in between. CDR3 length: 15 residues. The variable domain in full, completed from reference TRBV5-1 and TRBJ1-1, reads KAGVTQTPRYLIKTRGQQVTLSCSPISGHRSVSWYQQTPGQGLQFLFEYFSETQRNKGNFPGRFSGRQFSNSRSEMNVSTLELGDSALYLCASSRGPLMNTEAFFGQGTRLTVV.

V is TRBV15 and J is TRBJ2-1, with TRBD1 identical over 8 bases. Germline CDR1 and CDR2: LNHNV and YYDKDF (reference sequence). The CDR3 spans 14 residues. V trimming: 1 base; J trimming: 9 bases; junction bases outside the gene matches: 5. The CDR3 reads CATSRGQGSGEQFF. Written as DNA, the CDR3 is TGTGCCACCAGCAGAGGACAGGGGTCTGGTGAGCAGTTCTTC.

V and J are TRBV12-3 or TRBV12-4 and TRBJ2-5; 8 bases align to TRBD1. The V segment lost 4 bases and the J segment 5 bases; nucleotides outside the gene matches: 12. The CDR3 has 16 amino acids. The CDR3 DNA sequence: TGTGCCAGCAGTTCCATCGGACAGGGCGGTTCGGAGACCCAGTACTTC. Residues: CASSSIGQGGSETQYF.

The chain couples TRBV18 to TRBJ1-1; D may be TRBD1 (5 bases). The ends were cut back, 3 bases at V and 2 bases at J, with 10 bases in the middle. Germline CDR1 reads KGHSH; CDR2 reads LQKENI. This CDR3 contains 14 residues. In DNA, the CDR3 is TGTGCCAGCTCACCGGGACCGATAAACACTGAAGCTTTCTTT. It translates to CASSPGPINTEAFF. Based on the CDR3 plus reference TRBV18 and TRBJ1-1, the full variable domain is NAGVMQNPRHLVRRRGQEARLRCSPMKGHSHVYWYRQLPEEGLKFMVYLQKENIIDESGMPKERFSAEFPKEGPSILRIQQVVRGDSAAYFCASSPGPINTEAFFGQGTRLTVV.

This clonotype was counted ten times or more. The CDR3 is CASSFLNNEQFF. The CDR3 nucleotides read TGTGCCAGCAGCTTCCTTAACAATGAGCAGTTCTTC. V and J are TRBV7-3 and TRBJ2-1; no reliable D call. In germline, CDR1 is SGHTA, CDR2 FQGTGA. Trimming took 3 bases from V and 5 from J, leaving 5 bases between them. The CDR3 is 12 amino acids. Looking up the rest from reference TRBV7-3 and TRBJ2-1 gives the full variable domain: GAGVSQTPSNKVTEKGKYVELRCDPISGHTALYWYRQSLGQGPEFLIYFQGTGAADDSGLPNDRFFAVRPEGSVSTLKIQRTERGDSAVYLCASSFLNNEQFFGPGTRLTVL.

V is TRBV12-3 or TRBV12-4 and J is TRBJ2-6; D is uncertain. The CDR3 has 15 residues. Trimming removed 6 bases at V and 1 base at J, with 10 bases between. The CDR3 reads CASSQPPSGANVLTF. In DNA form, the CDR3 reads TGTGCCAGCAGCCAACCCCCGTCTGGGGCCAACGTCCTGACTTTC.

This clonotype was seen a few times. The chain has TRBV7-2 and TRBJ1-2; D gene unclear. Germline V gene data show CDR1 as SGHTA and CDR2 as FQGNSA. CDR3 length: 11 amino acids. Trimming removed 5 bases at V and 8 bases at J, with 9 bases between. The CDR3, as DNA: TGTGCCAGCAGCCCTCTTGCGGGCTACACCTTC. Translation: CASSPLAGYTF.

This clonotype has a handful of counts. The chain uses TRBV28 and TRBJ2-5; 14 bases are a match to TRBD2. The junction had 6 bases not matched to a gene; V was cut back by 4 bases and J by 5 bases. CDR1 is MDHEN, CDR2 SYDVKM, per germline. There are 16 residues in the CDR3. The CDR3 DNA follows: TGTGCCAGCAGTTCCAGGACTAGCGGGAGGTTTGAGACCCAGTACTTC. This encodes CASSSRTSGRFETQYF. Full variable domain (remainder filled in from reference TRBV28 and TRBJ2-5): DVKVTQSSRYLVKRTGEKVFLECVQDMDHENMFWYRQDPGLGLRLIYFSYDVKMKEKGDIPEGYSVSREKKERFSLILESASTNQTSMYLCASSSRTSGRFETQYFGPGTRLLVL.

This clonotype was counted only a few times. The rearrangement joins TRBV7-2 to TRBJ2-1, with D unresolved. This CDR3 region has 15 residues. Trimming took 8 bases from V and 2 from J, leaving 16 bases between them. Per germline, CDR1 SGHTA and CDR2 FQGNSA. CDR3 amino acids: CASLPMGIPYNEQFF. In nucleotides, the CDR3 is TGTGCCAGCTTACCTATGGGGATCCCCTACAATGAGCAGTTCTTC.

The chain links TRBV28 to TRBJ2-5, with TRBD2 matching 8 bases. Germline trimming cut 5 bases from V and 0 bases from J; bases unmatched to any gene: 8. In germline, CDR1 is MDHEN, CDR2 SYDVKM. This CDR3 has 16 residues. The CDR3 DNA reads as TGTGCCAGCAGTCTCGTTAGCGGGATGTACCAAGAGACCCAGTACTTC. This gives the protein CASSLVSGMYQETQYF.

The rearrangement uses TRBV7-2 and TRBJ2-7; tentative D call: TRBD1 (6 bases). Looked up from germline, CDR1 is SGHTA and CDR2 is FQGNSA. The CDR3 covers 12 residues. V was pared by 5 bases and J by 7 bases, with 12 bases between. CDR3 residues: CASSNRVGEQYF. The CDR3 DNA sequence: TGTGCCAGCAGCAACAGGGTAGGGGAGCAGTACTTC.

In this sample, this clonotype turned up once. The chain joins TRBV7-9 to TRBJ2-3; 9 positions agree with TRBD2. Germline CDR1 SEHNR, CDR2 FQNEAQ (reference sequence). There are 17 residues in the CDR3. The V and J ends lost 2 bases and 5 bases, in that order; junction bases with no gene match: 11. The CDR3 DNA sequence: TGTGCCAGCAGCTTACTGGGCCCGGGACTAGCAGTAGATACGCAGTATTTT. It codes for CASSLLGPGLAVDTQYF.

The chain carries TRBV7-9 and TRBJ2-5, with TRBD1 matching 11 bases. The germline gives CDR1 SEHNR, CDR2 FQNEAQ (reference sequence). The CDR3 sequence is 13 residues long. Losses at the gene ends were 2 bases for V and 9 bases for J; bases not matched to a gene: 2. In nucleotides, the CDR3 is TGTGCCAGCAGCTTACCGGGACAGGGGGCCCAGTACTTC. The encoded protein is CASSLPGQGAQYF.

The chain joins TRBV5-6 to TRBJ2-3, with D possibly TRBD2 on 7 matching bases. The germline V gene has CDR1 SGHDT and CDR2 YYEEEE. The CDR3 sequence is 14 residues long. The V gene lost 2 bases and the J gene lost 6 bases, with 13 bases spanning the gap. In DNA, the CDR3 is TGTGCCAGCAGCTTTGGGGGGGCCATGGATACGCAGTATTTT. Protein: CASSFGGAMDTQYF.

There are a few counts of this clonotype. The genes are TRBV29-1 and TRBJ2-5, with 8 bases identical to TRBD1. The CDR3 is 14 amino acids. The V segment lost 7 bases and the J segment 3 bases; nucleotides outside the gene matches: 10. Per the germline V gene, CDR1 is SQVTM and CDR2 is ANQGSEA. The CDR3 here is CSAIGRGPEETQYF. In DNA form, the CDR3 reads TGCAGCGCCATCGGCAGGGGGCCGGAAGAGACCCAGTACTTC.

This clonotype was observed a handful of times. CDR3 DNA: TGCGCCAGCAGCCCTAGCGGGAGGGCCGTAGATACGCAGTATTTT. It codes for CASSPSGRAVDTQYF. This chain links TRBV4-3 with TRBJ2-3; TRBD2 aligns across 12 bases. J gave up 5 bases and V 4 bases, and 4 bases lay outside the gene matches. CDR1 and CDR2 from the germline V gene are LGHNA and YSLEER. This CDR3 has 15 residues.

This rearrangement joins TRBV5-1 to TRBJ1-3; no firm D call. Trimming removed 0 bases from V and 0 bases from J, with 13 bases in between. Germline CDR1 is SGHRS and CDR2 is YFSETQ. The CDR3 runs 17 residues. CDR3 DNA: TGCGCCAGCAGCTTGGGAGTCTTGGCGAGCTCTGGAAACACCATATATTTT. Encoded protein: CASSLGVLASSGNTIYF.

The chain carries TRBV5-5 and TRBJ1-1; D is ambiguous. The CDR3 is made up of 14 amino acids. With 4 bases removed from V and 2 bases from J, the gap between germline ends came to 12 bases. Germline V gene lookup returns CDR1 SGHKS and CDR2 YYEKEE (reference sequence). DNA for the CDR3: TGTGCCAGCAGCGACAACTCTTATAACACTGAAGCTTTCTTT. Translating it yields CASSDNSYNTEAFF. The whole variable domain, remainder taken from reference TRBV5-5 and TRBJ1-1, is DAGVTQSPTHLIKTRGQQVTLRCSPISGHKSVSWYQQVLGQGPQFIFQYYEKEERGRGNFPDRFSARQFPNYSSELNVNALLLGDSALYLCASSDNSYNTEAFFGQGTRLTVV.

In this sample, this clonotype turned up a few times. The V gene is TRBV4-1, the J gene TRBJ1-4; D is perhaps TRBD1 (5 bases). Per germline, CDR1 MGHRA and CDR2 YSYEKL. This CDR3 is 14 amino acids long. Trimming left V 4 bases short and J 5 bases short, with 11 bases between. CDR3 in amino acids: CASSPLQGNEKLFF. CDR3 DNA sequence: TGCGCCAGCAGCCCCCTTCAGGGAAATGAAAAACTGTTTTTT.

This clonotype has a handful of counts. The CDR3 region is CATSENDRGEQFF. The DNA of the CDR3 is TGTGCCACCAGCGAAAACGACAGGGGAGAGCAGTTCTTC. This chain links TRBV24-1 with TRBJ2-1; 8 positions agree with TRBD1. The CDR3 is 13 amino acids. The J segment lost 10 bases and the V segment lost 7 bases, leaving 8 bases of the junction unmatched. Germline CDR1 reads KGHDR; CDR2 reads SFDVKD.